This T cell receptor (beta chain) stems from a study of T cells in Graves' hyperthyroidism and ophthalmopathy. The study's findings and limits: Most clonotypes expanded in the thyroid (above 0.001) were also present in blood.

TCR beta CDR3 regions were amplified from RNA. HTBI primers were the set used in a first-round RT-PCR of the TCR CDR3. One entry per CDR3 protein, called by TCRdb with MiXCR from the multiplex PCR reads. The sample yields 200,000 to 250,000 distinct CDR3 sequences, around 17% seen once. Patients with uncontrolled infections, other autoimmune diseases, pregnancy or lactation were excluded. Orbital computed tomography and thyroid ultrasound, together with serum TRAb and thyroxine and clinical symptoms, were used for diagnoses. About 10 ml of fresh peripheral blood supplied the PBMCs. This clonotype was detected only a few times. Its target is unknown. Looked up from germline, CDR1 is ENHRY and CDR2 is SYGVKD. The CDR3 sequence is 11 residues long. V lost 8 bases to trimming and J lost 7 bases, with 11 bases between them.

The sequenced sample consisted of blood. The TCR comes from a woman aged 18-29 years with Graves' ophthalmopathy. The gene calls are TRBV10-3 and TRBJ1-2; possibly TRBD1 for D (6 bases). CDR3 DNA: TGTGCCATCGGGGACACCCCTGGCTACACCTTC. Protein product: CAIGDTPGYTF.